The present T cell receptor (beta chain) was sequenced within a study of glioma-infiltrating T cells (dated by TCRdb to 2016 to 2017). General notes on the study: The low-grade gliomas were WHO grade II oligodendrogliomas or astrocytomas, while the glioblastomas were WHO grade IV tumors sampled at initial diagnosis rather than at recurrent diagnosis. Before surgery, glioma patients were given dexamethasone for six or fewer days. For blood libraries, the target was roughly 4- to 10-fold sequencing coverage of 850,000 to 1,000,000 peripheral T cells. Glioma tissue, non-neoplastic brain tissue and matched peripheral blood mononuclear cells were used as sources from which TCR alpha- and beta-chain repertoires were sequenced. To measure divergence between tissue and blood T-cell populations, each tissue-infiltrating repertoire was compared with the peripheral blood repertoire of the same patient. The paired cohort was made up of three low-grade glioma patients, 7 or 8 primary glioblastoma patients and three non-glioma patients who contributed non-neoplastic brain tissue. Broad study findings and their caveats: Very few CDR3 sequences were found to be shared between tissue and blood, and this scarcity was attributed to high CDR3 diversity and limited sampling. VJ-independent divergence between tissue and blood was found to be below expectation in non-neoplastic patients but above expectation in all gliomas, particularly low-grade gliomas. Patients with low tissue-blood divergence were marked by a signature set of shared blood CDR3 motifs, and that set was depleted in highly divergent patients. Group comparisons were based on small numbers of patients: three non-neoplastic, three low-grade glioma and 7 to 9 glioblastoma patients.

This clonotype has a count of ten or more. Its antigen is still unknown. One junction end does not reproduce the germline sequence, and a read error may be involved. CDR1 is given as SGHTA and CDR2 as FQGNSA, both from the germline V gene. From the cysteine up to the phenylalanine, the CDR3 has a length of 16 residues. Only the CDR3 portion is preserved as DNA: 48 bases, with reading frame beginning at the first base. TCR alpha and beta CDR3 regions were amplified with the iRepertoire nested amplicon-rescue multiplex PCR (arm-PCR) platform from RNA. For one-step reverse transcription and amplification, roughly 100-450 ng of tissue mRNA or PBMC total RNA was used as input. After bead purification, a secondary multiplex PCR added Illumina adapters, and libraries were gel-purified between 200 and 400 bp. Demultiplexing relied on internal 6-nucleotide barcodes carried by the libraries. Sequencing of libraries was performed on an Illumina MiSeq with 2x220 or 2x250 nucleotide paired-end reads. Under the source paper's analysis protocol: Paired reads were merged using FLASH 1.2.11 and aligned with BWA-MEM to the GRCh37 human genome, and TRA and TRB reads were then extracted. For V and J assignment, an IMGT-derived reference of cassette sequences and CDR3 motifs that included pseudogenes was used. Three-frame translation of reads was performed, and productive CDR3s were defined as those with a C...FGXG motif and no stop codons. Unique combinations of V-J cassette pair and CDR3 amino acid sequence were defined as clonotypes. Hamming distance filtering was applied to reads, with thresholds set by the sequence error rate of each sample in mapped regions. Using fastp at Q25 and MiXCR, TCRdb reprocessed the public reads and kept productive beta chains. Rows are unified per CDR3 protein, each entry keeping the most common DNA and genes. The V and J calls and clone size come from TCRdb's table, not from the authors' own analysis. Recorded for this sample are around 350,000 distinct CDR3 sequences; 41% of them occurred a single time. The ten largest clones take up around 12% of the sample.

Immediately after resection, surgical brain or tumor specimens were cryofrozen in liquid nitrogen, and peripheral blood cells were collected at the same time. The receptor chain draws on TRBV7-2 and TRBJ2-1; the best D guess is TRBD2, with 5 bases matching. The TCR sequence derives from a human donor with low-grade glioma or glioblastoma, undergoing nonglioma brain surgery, or in good health (not recorded which). The specimen was glioma tissue, nonneoplastic brain tissue, or PBMCs (not recorded which). In nucleotides, the sequence is TGTGCCAGCCGCTTGACCTTGCGGGCCGAATACAATGAGCAGTTCTTC. Its product reads: CASRLTLRAEYNEQFF.